The rows below give T cell receptor beta chains drawn from one sample of a study of shared clonotypes between healthy human individuals. Produced via immunoSEQ multiplex PCR; TCRdb's table is partial and in-frame only. Of roughly 330,000 clones in the sample, roughly 70% are singletons; the top ten hold approximately 10%. Material for sequencing was memory CD4+ T cells sorted from blood. These receptors all come from a man younger than 45 in good health. CDR3s include the opening cysteine and the closing phenylalanine or tryptophan. A D gene is named only where the DNA matches it firmly. The size entry is marked missing in some rows and otherwise reads once, few, many or a size class.

d_gene: -
j_gene: TRBJ2-5
v_gene: TRBV7-3
abundance: once
CDR3nt: TGTGCCAGCAGCCTCAAATCCACAGAGACCCAGTACTTC
CDR3aa: CASSLKSTETQYF

d_gene: -
j_gene: TRBJ1-4
v_gene: TRBV28
abundance: -
CDR3nt: TGTGCCAGCGGGGGACGGCTTAATGAAAAACTGTTTTTT
CDR3aa: CASGGRLNEKLFF

d_gene: TRBD1
j_gene: TRBJ1-4
v_gene: TRBV28
abundance: -
CDR3nt: TGTGCCAGCAGATCAGGGGGAATGGGTAATGAAAAACTGTTTTTT
CDR3aa: CASRSGGMGNEKLFF

d_gene: TRBD2
j_gene: TRBJ2-7
v_gene: TRBV10-2
abundance: -
CDR3nt: TGCGCCAGCAGTGACTCGGGAGGGCCTGGCGAGCAGTACTTC
CDR3aa: CASSDSGGPGEQYF

d_gene: -
j_gene: TRBJ2-1
v_gene: TRBV5-4
abundance: -
CDR3nt: TGTGCCAGCAGCTTGGCTCGTAAACTAAGCAGTGAGCAGTTCTTC
CDR3aa: CASSLARKLSSEQFF

d_gene: -
j_gene: TRBJ1-2
v_gene: TRBV19
abundance: -
CDR3nt: TGTGCCAGTACGTCACGGCTTTATGGCTACACCTTC
CDR3aa: CASTSRLYGYTF

d_gene: TRBD1
j_gene: TRBJ2-7
v_gene: TRBV2
abundance: -
CDR3nt: TGTGCCAGCAGTTGGACCGACAGGGAACTAACATCAACCTACGAGCAGTACTTC
CDR3aa: CASSWTDRELTSTYEQYF

d_gene: TRBD1
j_gene: TRBJ1-3
v_gene: TRBV5-1
abundance: -
CDR3nt: TGCGCCAGCAGCCTGGGACAGGGAGTCGGAAACACCATATATTTT
CDR3aa: CASSLGQGVGNTIYF

d_gene: -
j_gene: TRBJ1-5
v_gene: TRBV6-1
abundance: -
CDR3nt: TGTGCCAGCGCAGGGGATAGATCCTATCAGCCCCAGCATTTT
CDR3aa: CASAGDRSYQPQHF

d_gene: TRBD2
j_gene: TRBJ2-6
v_gene: TRBV5-4
abundance: few
CDR3nt: TGTGCCAGCAGTAAGCGGGAGTCCGGGGCCAACGTCCTGACTTTC
CDR3aa: CASSKRESGANVLTF

d_gene: -
j_gene: TRBJ2-3
v_gene: TRBV7-2
abundance: -
CDR3nt: TGTGCCAGCAGCTTATCACCGGTACGGGGAGATACGCAGTATTTT
CDR3aa: CASSLSPVRGDTQYF

d_gene: TRBD1
j_gene: TRBJ1-2
v_gene: TRBV4-2
abundance: -
CDR3nt: TGTGCCAGCAGCCAAGAAGGACCGACAGGGAGCTATGGCTACACCTTC
CDR3aa: CASSQEGPTGSYGYTF

d_gene: TRBD2
j_gene: TRBJ2-3
v_gene: TRBV6-5
abundance: -
CDR3nt: TGTGCCAGCAGAGCCCGCGGGGGGATAGGCGATACGCAGTATTTT
CDR3aa: CASRARGGIGDTQYF

d_gene: TRBD1
j_gene: TRBJ2-3
v_gene: TRBV10-3
abundance: -
CDR3nt: TGTGCCATCAGCGCCGTTCTCGGACAGGGTACAGATACGCAGTATTTT
CDR3aa: CAISAVLGQGTDTQYF

d_gene: -
j_gene: TRBJ2-5
v_gene: TRBV5-1
abundance: -
CDR3nt: TGCGCCAGCAGCCAAGCTAATGCGCAGCTAGAGACCCAGTACTTC
CDR3aa: CASSQANAQLETQYF

d_gene: -
j_gene: TRBJ2-7
v_gene: TRBV5-1
abundance: -
CDR3nt: TGCGCCAGCAGCTTGGCTGGGCCCTCAGAGCAGTACTTC
CDR3aa: CASSLAGPSEQYF

d_gene: -
j_gene: TRBJ1-5
v_gene: TRBV6-4
abundance: few
CDR3nt: TGTGCCAGCAGTGTAGAATTTCATAGCAATCAGCCCCAGCATTTT
CDR3aa: CASSVEFHSNQPQHF

d_gene: -
j_gene: TRBJ1-4
v_gene: TRBV27
abundance: -
CDR3nt: TGTGCCAGCAGTCAATTCCCGCGGGCGTCGAATGAAAAACTGTTTTTT
CDR3aa: CASSQFPRASNEKLFF

d_gene: -
j_gene: TRBJ1-4
v_gene: TRBV14
abundance: -
CDR3nt: TGTGCCAGCAGCCCCCAACAGGGAAATTTGGGAAAACTGTTTTTT
CDR3aa: CASSPQQGNLGKLFF

d_gene: TRBD1
j_gene: TRBJ2-7
v_gene: TRBV5-1
abundance: -
CDR3nt: TGCGCCAGCAGCTTGGCCGGGACAGCGAACTACGAGCAGTACTTC
CDR3aa: CASSLAGTANYEQYF

d_gene: -
j_gene: TRBJ1-1
v_gene: TRBV12-5
abundance: -
CDR3nt: TGTGCTAGTGGGAGCACATACACTGAAGCTTTCTTT
CDR3aa: CASGSTYTEAFF

d_gene: TRBD2
j_gene: TRBJ2-1
v_gene: TRBV6-9
abundance: -
CDR3nt: TGTGCCAGAACGCCTTACGGGACTAGCGGGAGTCATGAGCAGTTCTTC
CDR3aa: CARTPYGTSGSHEQFF

d_gene: TRBD1
j_gene: TRBJ2-6
v_gene: TRBV5-4
abundance: -
CDR3nt: TGTGCCAGCAGCTTGGGCTTCGGGACAGGGGGCTCGTCTGGGGCCAACGTCCTGACTTTC
CDR3aa: CASSLGFGTGGSSGANVLTF